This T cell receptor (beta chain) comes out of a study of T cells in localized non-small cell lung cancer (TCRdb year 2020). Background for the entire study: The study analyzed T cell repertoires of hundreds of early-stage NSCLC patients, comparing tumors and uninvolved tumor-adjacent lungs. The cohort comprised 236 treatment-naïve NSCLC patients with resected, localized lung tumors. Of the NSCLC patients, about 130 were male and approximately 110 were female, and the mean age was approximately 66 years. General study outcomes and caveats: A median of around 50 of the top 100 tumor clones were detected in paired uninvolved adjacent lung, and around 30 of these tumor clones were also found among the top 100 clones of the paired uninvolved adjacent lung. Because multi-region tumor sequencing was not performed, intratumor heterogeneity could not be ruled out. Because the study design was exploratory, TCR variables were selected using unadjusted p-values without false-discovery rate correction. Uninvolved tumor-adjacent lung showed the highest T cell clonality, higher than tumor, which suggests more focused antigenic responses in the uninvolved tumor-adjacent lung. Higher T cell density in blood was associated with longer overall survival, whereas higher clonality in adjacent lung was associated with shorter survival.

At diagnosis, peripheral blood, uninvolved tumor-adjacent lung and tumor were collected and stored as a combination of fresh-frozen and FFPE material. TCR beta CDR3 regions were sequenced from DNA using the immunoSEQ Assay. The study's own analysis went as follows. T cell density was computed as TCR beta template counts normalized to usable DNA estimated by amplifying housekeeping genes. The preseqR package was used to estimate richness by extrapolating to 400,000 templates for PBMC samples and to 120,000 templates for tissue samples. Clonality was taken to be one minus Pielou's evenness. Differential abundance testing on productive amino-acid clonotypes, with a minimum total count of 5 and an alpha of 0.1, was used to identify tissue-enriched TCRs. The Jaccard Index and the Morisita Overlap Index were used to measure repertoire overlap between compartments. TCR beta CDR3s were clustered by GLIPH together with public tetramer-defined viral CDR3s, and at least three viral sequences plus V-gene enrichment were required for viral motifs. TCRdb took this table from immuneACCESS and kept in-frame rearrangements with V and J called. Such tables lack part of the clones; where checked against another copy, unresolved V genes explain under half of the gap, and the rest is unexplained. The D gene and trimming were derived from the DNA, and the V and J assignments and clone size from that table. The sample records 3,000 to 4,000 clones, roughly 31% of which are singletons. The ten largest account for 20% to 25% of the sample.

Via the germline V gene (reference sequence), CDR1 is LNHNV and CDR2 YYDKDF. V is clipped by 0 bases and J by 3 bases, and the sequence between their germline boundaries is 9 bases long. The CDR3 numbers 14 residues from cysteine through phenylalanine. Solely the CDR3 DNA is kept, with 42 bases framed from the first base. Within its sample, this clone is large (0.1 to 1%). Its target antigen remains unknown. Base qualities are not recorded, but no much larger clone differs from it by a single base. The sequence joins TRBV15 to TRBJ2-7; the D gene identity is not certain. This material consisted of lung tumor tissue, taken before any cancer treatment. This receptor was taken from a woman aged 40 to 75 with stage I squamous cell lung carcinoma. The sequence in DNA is TGTGCCACCAGCAGAGATCAGTACGGCTACGAGCAGTACTTC. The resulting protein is CATSRDQYGYEQYF. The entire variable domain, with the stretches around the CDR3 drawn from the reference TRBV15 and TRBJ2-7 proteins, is DAMVIQNPRYQVTQFGKPVTLSCSQTLNHNVMYWYQQKSSQAPKLLFHYYDKDFNNEADTPDNFQSRRPNTSFCFLDIRSPGLGDTAMYLCATSRDQYGYEQYFGPGTRLTVT.